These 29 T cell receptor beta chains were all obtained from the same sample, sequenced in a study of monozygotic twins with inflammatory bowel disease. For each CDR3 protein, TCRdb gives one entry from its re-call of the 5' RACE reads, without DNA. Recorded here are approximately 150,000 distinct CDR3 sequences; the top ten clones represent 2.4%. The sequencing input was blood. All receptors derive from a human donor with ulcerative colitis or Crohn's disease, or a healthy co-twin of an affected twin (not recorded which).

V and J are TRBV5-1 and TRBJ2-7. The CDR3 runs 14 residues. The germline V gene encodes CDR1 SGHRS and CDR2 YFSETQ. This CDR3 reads CASSSGDAPTEQYF.

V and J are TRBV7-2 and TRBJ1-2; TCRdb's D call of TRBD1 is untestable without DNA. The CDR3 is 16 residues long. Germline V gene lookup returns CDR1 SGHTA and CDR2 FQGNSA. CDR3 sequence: CASSLEGVTALGGYTF.

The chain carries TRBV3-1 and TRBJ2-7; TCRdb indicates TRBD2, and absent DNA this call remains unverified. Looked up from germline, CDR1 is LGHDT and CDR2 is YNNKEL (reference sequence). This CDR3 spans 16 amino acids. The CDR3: CASSQETSGWSYEQYF.

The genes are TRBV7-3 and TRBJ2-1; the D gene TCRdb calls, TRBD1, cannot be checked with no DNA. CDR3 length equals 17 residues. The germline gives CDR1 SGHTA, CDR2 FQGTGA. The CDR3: CASSLKGVQTGYNEQFF.

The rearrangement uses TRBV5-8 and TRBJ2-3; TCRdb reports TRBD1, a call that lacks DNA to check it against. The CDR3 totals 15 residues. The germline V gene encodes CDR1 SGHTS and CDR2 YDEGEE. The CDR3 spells CASSPGQGSTDTQYF.

CDR3 protein: CSAKVRGRGGEQYF. The gene calls are TRBV20-1 and TRBJ2-7; the D call of TRBD2 rests on TCRdb alone, since no DNA is present to check it. The germline V gene has CDR1 DFQATT and CDR2 SNEGSKA (reference sequence). This CDR3 is built from 14 residues.

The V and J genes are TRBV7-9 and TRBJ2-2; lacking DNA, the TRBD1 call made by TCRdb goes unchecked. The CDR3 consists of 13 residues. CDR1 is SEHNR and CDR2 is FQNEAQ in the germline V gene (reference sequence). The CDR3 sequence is CASSLEGGGELFF.

This CDR3 reads CASSPWTSSGSYEQYF. The chain combines TRBV6-2 or TRBV6-3 with TRBJ2-7; TCRdb lists TRBD2, though no DNA is available to test this call. CDR1 and CDR2 from the germline V gene are MNHEY and SVGEGT. This CDR3 contains 16 residues.

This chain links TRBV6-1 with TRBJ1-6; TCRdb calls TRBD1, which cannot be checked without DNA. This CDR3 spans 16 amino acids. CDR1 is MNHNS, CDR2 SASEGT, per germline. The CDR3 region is CASSEYRNRGNSPLHF.

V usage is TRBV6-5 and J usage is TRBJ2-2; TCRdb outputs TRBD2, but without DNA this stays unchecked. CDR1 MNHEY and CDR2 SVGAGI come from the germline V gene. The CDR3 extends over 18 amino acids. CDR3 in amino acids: CASSYSGLAGGNTGELFF.

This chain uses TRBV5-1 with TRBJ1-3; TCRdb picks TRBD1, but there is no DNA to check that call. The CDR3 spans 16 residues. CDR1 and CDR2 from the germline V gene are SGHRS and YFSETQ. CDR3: CASSTLTGSSGNTIYF.

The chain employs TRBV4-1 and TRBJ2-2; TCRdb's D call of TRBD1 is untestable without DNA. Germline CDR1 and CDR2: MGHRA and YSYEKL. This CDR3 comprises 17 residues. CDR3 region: CASSQEARGSNTGELFF.

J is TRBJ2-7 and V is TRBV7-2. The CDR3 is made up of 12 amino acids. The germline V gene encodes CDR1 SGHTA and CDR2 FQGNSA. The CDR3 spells CASSLAQIEQYF.

The CDR3 loop is CSARTGEDGYTF. This chain links TRBV20-1 with TRBJ1-2; TCRdb indicates TRBD1, and absent DNA this call remains unverified. Germline assignment: CDR1 DFQATT and CDR2 SNEGSKA (reference sequence). The CDR3 is 12 residues long.

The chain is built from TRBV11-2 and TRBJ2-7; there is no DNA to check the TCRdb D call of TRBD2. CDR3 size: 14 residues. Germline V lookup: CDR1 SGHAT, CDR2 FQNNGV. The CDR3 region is CASSLGPSSYEQYF.

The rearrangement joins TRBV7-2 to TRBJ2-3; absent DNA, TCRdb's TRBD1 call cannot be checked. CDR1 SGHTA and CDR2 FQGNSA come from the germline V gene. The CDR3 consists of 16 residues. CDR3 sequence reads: CASTEDPRGYPDTQYF.

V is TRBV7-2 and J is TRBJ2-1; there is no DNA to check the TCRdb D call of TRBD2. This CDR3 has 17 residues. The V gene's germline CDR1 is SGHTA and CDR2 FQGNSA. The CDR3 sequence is CASSIYSGGWVINEQFF. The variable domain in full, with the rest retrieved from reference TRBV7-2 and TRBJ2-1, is GAGVSQSPSNKVTEKGKDVELRCDPISGHTALYWYRQSLGQGLEFLIYFQGNSAPDKSGLPSDRFSAERTGGSVSTLTIQRTQQEDSAVYLCASSIYSGGWVINEQFFGPGTRLTVL.

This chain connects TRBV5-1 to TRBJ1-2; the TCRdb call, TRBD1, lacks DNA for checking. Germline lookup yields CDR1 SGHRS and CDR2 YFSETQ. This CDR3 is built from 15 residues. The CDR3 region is CASSRPDTANYGYTF.

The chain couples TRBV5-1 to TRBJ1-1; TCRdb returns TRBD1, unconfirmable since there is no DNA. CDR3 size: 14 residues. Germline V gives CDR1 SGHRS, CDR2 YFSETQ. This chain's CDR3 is CASSTGQANTEAFF.

CDR3 in amino acids: CASGETALNIQYF. V usage is TRBV12-5 and J usage is TRBJ2-4. CDR1 and CDR2 from the germline V gene are LGHNT and FRNRAP. The CDR3 covers 13 residues. The whole variable domain, filled in from reference TRBV12-5 and TRBJ2-4, reads DARVTQTPRHKVTEMGQEVTMRCQPILGHNTVFWYRQTMMQGLELLAYFRNRAPLDDSGMPKDRFSAEMPDATLATLKIQPSEPRDSAVYFCASGETALNIQYFGAGTRLSVL.

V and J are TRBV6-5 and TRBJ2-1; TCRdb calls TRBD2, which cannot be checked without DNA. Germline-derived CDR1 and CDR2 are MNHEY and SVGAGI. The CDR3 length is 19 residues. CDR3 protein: CARRYLWSGGAIFYNEQFF.

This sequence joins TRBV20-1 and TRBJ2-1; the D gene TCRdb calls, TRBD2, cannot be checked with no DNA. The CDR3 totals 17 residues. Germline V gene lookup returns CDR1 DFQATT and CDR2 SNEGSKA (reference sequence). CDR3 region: CSARDAWSAGGPNEQFF.

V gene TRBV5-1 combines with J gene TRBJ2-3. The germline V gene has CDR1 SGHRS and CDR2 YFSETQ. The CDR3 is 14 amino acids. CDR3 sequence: CASSWRQDTDTQYF.

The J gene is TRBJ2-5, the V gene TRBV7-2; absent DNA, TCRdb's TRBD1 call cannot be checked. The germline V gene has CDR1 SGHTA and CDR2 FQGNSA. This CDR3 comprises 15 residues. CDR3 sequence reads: CASSLAVGAQETQYF.

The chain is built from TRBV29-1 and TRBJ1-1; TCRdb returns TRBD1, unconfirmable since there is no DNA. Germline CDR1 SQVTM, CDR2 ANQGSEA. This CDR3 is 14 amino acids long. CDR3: CSVGTGGLNTEAFF.

The CDR3: CASSQLAGGRDEQFF. V gene TRBV7-3 combines with J gene TRBJ2-1; TCRdb gives TRBD2 as the D gene, but with no DNA this cannot be confirmed. The CDR3 is 15 amino acids. In germline, CDR1 is SGHTA, CDR2 FQGTGA. Looking up the rest from reference TRBV7-3 and TRBJ2-1 gives the full variable domain: GAGVSQTPSNKVTEKGKYVELRCDPISGHTALYWYRQSLGQGPEFLIYFQGTGAADDSGLPNDRFFAVRPEGSVSTLKIQRTERGDSAVYLCASSQLAGGRDEQFFGPGTRLTVL.

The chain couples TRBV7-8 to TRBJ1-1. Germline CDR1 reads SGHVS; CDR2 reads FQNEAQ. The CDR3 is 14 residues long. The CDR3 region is CASSLAPAVYEAFF.

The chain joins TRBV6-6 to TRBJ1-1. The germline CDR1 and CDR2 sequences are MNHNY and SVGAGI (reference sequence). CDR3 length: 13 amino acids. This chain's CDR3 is CASSYPLNTEAFF.

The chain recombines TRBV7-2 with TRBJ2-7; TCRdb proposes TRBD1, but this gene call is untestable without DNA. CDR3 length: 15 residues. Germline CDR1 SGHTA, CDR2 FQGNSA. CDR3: CASSLRQGTGYEQYF.